There are many counts of the clone carrying this T cell receptor (beta chain). CDR3 length: 15 amino acids. CDR1 and CDR2 (germline): MNHEY, SMNVEV (reference sequence). V was cut by 0 bases and J by 2 bases, with 11 bases left in between. The data were taken from a study of PD-1 blockade in classical Hodgkin lymphoma. Sample time point: cycle 4 day 1 (C4D1), after about 6 weeks of nivolumab. Patients all relapsed after autologous stem cell transplantation, and there was variation in brentuximab vedotin exposure. Best responses were complete response, partial response or progressive disease. Generated by immunoSEQ multiplex PCR, the TCRdb table keeps only in-frame clones and is missing some. The table has about 47,000 clones, 70% to 80% seen once.

The sequence was obtained from a human donor with classical Hodgkin lymphoma. The sample here was peripheral blood mononuclear cells (PBMCs), taken before the fourth cycle of nivolumab. The chain uses TRBV27 and TRBJ2-7, with D perhaps TRBD1 or TRBD2 (6 bases each). CDR3 region: CASSLSLRGAYEQYF. The CDR3 nucleotides read TGTGCCAGCAGTTTATCGCTTAGGGGGGCCTACGAGCAGTACTTC.